This entry lists 2 T cell receptor beta chains sequenced from one sample in a study of blood T cell repertoires in COVID-19. Method: immunoSEQ multiplex PCR; TCRdb's copy keeps in-frame clones and lacks some. Of 100,000 to 120,000 clones in the sample, roughly 80% were seen once. The sequencing input was peripheral blood. These receptors were taken from a woman between 65 and 79 years old with acute or convalescent COVID-19.

This rearrangement joins TRBV7-2 to TRBJ2-7; 10 bases fit TRBD1. The junction had 7 bases not matched to a gene; V was cut back by 4 bases and J by 4 bases. Germline lookup yields CDR1 SGHTA and CDR2 FQGNSA. The CDR3 loop spans 15 amino acids. CDR3 protein: CASSSPGQGFYEQYF. In DNA form, the CDR3 reads TGTGCCAGCAGCTCCCCGGGACAGGGGTTTTACGAGCAGTACTTC.

V is TRBV12-3 or TRBV12-4 and J is TRBJ1-1; no clear D. V lost 3 bases and J 5 bases, leaving 7 bases between the germline ends. The CDR3 is 12 residues long. The DNA of the CDR3 is TGTGCCAGCAGTTTGGCGGGAACTGAAGCTTTCTTT. Encoded protein: CASSLAGTEAFF.